The 29 T cell receptor beta chains reported below all come from one sample, sequenced in a study of blood T cell repertoires in COVID-19. Clones were read by immunoSEQ multiplex PCR, and TCRdb kept only the in-frame ones, dropping some. The sample carries 130,000 to 150,000 clones, roughly 87% recorded once. Sequenced sample: PBMCs or T cells enriched from blood (not recorded which). All receptors derive from a woman in her 40s who had been exposed to COVID-19.

The chain has TRBV6-2 or TRBV6-3 and TRBJ2-5; 7 bases agree with TRBD1. The CDR3 loop spans 13 amino acids. CDR1 MNHEY and CDR2 SVGEGT come from the germline V gene. V dropped 2 bases and J dropped 7; count of bases not matched to a gene: 4. Here the CDR3 reads CASSYRRGSTQYF. CDR3 in DNA: TGTGCCAGCAGTTACCGCAGGGGGTCGACCCAGTACTTC.

The V gene is TRBV9, the J gene TRBJ2-1; 9 nucleotides align to TRBD2. J was trimmed by 0 bases and V by 0 bases; bases with no gene match: 4. Germline CDR1 and CDR2: SGDLS and YYNGEE. The CDR3 loop spans 17 amino acids. The CDR3 protein is CASSVGSGGYSYNEQFF. The CDR3 DNA is TGTGCCAGCAGCGTAGGTAGCGGGGGTTACTCCTACAATGAGCAGTTCTTC. Using reference TRBV9 and TRBJ2-1 for the parts outside the CDR3, the full variable domain is DSGVTQTPKHLITATGQRVTLRCSPRSGDLSVYWYQQSLDQGLQFLIQYYNGEERAKGNILERFSAQQFPDLHSELNLSSLELGDSALYFCASSVGSGGYSYNEQFFGPGTRLTVL.

The rearrangement joins TRBV7-7 to TRBJ2-1, with D possibly TRBD2 on 6 matching bases. Germline V lookup: CDR1 SSHAT, CDR2 FNYEAQ (reference sequence). The length of the CDR3 is 13 residues. V was shortened by 5 bases and J by 6 bases, with 11 bases between the two germline ends. CDR3 residues: CASSPAGFNEQFF. For the CDR3, the DNA is TGTGCCAGCAGCCCCGCGGGATTCAATGAGCAGTTCTTC.

J is TRBJ2-7 and V is TRBV3-1 (or the pseudogene TRBV3-2), with D tentatively TRBD1 (6 bases). The CDR3 is made up of 13 amino acids. V was pared by 2 bases and J by 6 bases, with 11 bases between. From germline, CDR1 is LGHDT and CDR2 YNNKEL (reference sequence). CDR3 nucleotide sequence: TGTGCCAGCAGCCAAACCCACAGGGTCGAGCAGTACTTC. Translating it yields CASSQTHRVEQYF.

This sequence joins TRBV5-1 and TRBJ1-2, with D tentatively TRBD1 (6 bases). Germline CDR1 is SGHRS and CDR2 is YFSETQ. This CDR3 region has 14 residues. V lost 5 bases to trimming and J lost 3 bases, with 14 bases between them. The DNA of the CDR3 is TGCGCCAGCAGTCTTTCCCGGACAGACTATGGCTACACCTTC. Translating gives CASSLSRTDYGYTF.

This clone was counted only a few times. The chain combines TRBV10-3 with TRBJ1-2, with D uncertain. The CDR3 consists of 14 residues. Germline assignment: CDR1 ENHRY and CDR2 SYGVKD. V was cut by 0 bases and J by 4 bases, with 9 bases left in between. DNA of the CDR3: TGTGCCATCAGTGAGTCGGGCCAGGTCTATGGCTACACCTTC. Translating gives CAISESGQVYGYTF.

This clone was observed a single time. The gene calls are TRBV6-6 and TRBJ2-5; no definite D call. The CDR3 loop spans 14 amino acids. V lost 1 base and J 5 bases, leaving 11 bases between the germline ends. CDR1 is MNHNY, CDR2 SVGAGI, per germline (reference sequence). CDR3 DNA: TGTGCCAGCAGTTACTTCCCCGGAGCGGAGACCCAGTACTTC. It yields the protein CASSYFPGAETQYF.

The sample holds a few counts of this clone. Here the CDR3 reads CASSLDPAGVNEAFF. The DNA of the CDR3 is TGCGCCAGCAGCTTGGACCCTGCAGGGGTCAATGAAGCTTTCTTT. The V call is TRBV5-1, the J call TRBJ1-1, with D possibly matching TRBD1 (6 bases). The CDR3 is 15 residues long. Germline loops: CDR1 SGHRS, CDR2 YFSETQ. Trimming cost V 0 bases and J 7 bases, with 16 bases left between them.

The rearrangement uses TRBV28 and TRBJ1-4; TRBD1 might be the D (6 bases). Trimming cost V 7 bases and J 6 bases, with 15 bases left between them. This CDR3 contains 14 residues. The germline V gene encodes CDR1 MDHEN and CDR2 SYDVKM. The CDR3 sequence is CASTSQGVHEKLFF. The CDR3 bases are TGTGCCAGCACTTCACAGGGAGTTCATGAAAAACTGTTTTTT.

The sample holds one count of this clone. The chain joins TRBV7-3 to TRBJ2-3, with 10 bases matching TRBD2. CDR1 is SGHTA, CDR2 FQGTGA, per germline. There are 15 residues in the CDR3. With V trimmed by 5 bases and J by 0 bases, 2 bases remained unmatched. The CDR3 sequence: CASSLSGGSTDTQYF. The CDR3 nucleotides read TGTGCCAGCAGCCTTAGCGGGGGGAGCACAGATACGCAGTATTTT.

V and J are TRBV28 and TRBJ2-1; 12 nucleotides line up with TRBD2. This CDR3 region has 16 residues. Germline trimming cut 6 bases from V and 3 bases from J; bases unmatched to any gene: 6. Germline CDR1 MDHEN, CDR2 SYDVKM. For the CDR3, the DNA is TGTGCCAGCAGCCCGACTAGCGGGAGTAACTACAATGAGCAGTTCTTC. Translating it yields CASSPTSGSNYNEQFF. Full variable domain (remainder filled in from reference TRBV28 and TRBJ2-1): DVKVTQSSRYLVKRTGEKVFLECVQDMDHENMFWYRQDPGLGLRLIYFSYDVKMKEKGDIPEGYSVSREKKERFSLILESASTNQTSMYLCASSPTSGSNYNEQFFGPGTRLTVL.

The chain's CDR3 is CASSSTGTKISGELFF. The CDR3, as DNA: TGTGCCAGCAGCTCTACCGGGACTAAGATTTCCGGGGAGCTGTTTTTT. The chain combines TRBV5-6 with TRBJ2-2; TRBD2 matches 7 bases. The trim removed 3 bases at V and 6 bases at J, leaving 11 bases unmatched. This CDR3 is 16 amino acids long. Germline values: CDR1 SGHDT, CDR2 YYEEEE.

This chain connects TRBV10-3 to TRBJ2-7; 8 bases fit TRBD1. The CDR3 consists of 14 residues. V lost 1 base and J lost 1; bases outside the gene matches: 0. The germline gives CDR1 ENHRY, CDR2 SYGVKD. CDR3 DNA: TGTGCCATCAGTGAGTGGACAGGGTCCTACGAGCAGTACTTC. Its translation: CAISEWTGSYEQYF.

Here the CDR3 reads CASSQLTRDTEAFF. As DNA, the CDR3 is TGCGCCAGCAGCCAGCTGACTCGGGACACTGAAGCTTTCTTT. V and J are TRBV4-3 and TRBJ1-1; D is unresolved. This CDR3 is 14 amino acids long. Deletions cut 3 bases from V and 3 bases from J, with 11 bases between. From germline, CDR1 is LGHNA and CDR2 YSLEER.

The chain is built from TRBV3-1 (or the pseudogene TRBV3-2) and TRBJ1-1; 7 bases match TRBD1. The trim removed 3 bases at V and 0 bases at J, leaving 22 bases unmatched. Germline CDR1 and CDR2: LGHDT and YNNKEL (reference sequence). This CDR3 contains 21 residues. The CDR3 DNA reads TGTGCCAGCAGCCACCCTCTGGCAGGGGGTGCTAATATAATCTTGAACACTGAAGCTTTCTTT. It is translated as CASSHPLAGGANIILNTEAFF.

The chain has TRBV4-1 and TRBJ1-2; TRBD1 agrees at 9 bases. Germline loops: CDR1 MGHRA, CDR2 YSYEKL. The CDR3 has 17 residues. V shed 0 bases and J 1 base; nucleotides not matched to a gene: 6. The CDR3 loop is CASSQDLPGQGNYGYTF. CDR3 in DNA: TGCGCCAGCAGCCAAGATCTGCCGGGACAGGGTAACTATGGCTACACCTTC.

This chain joins TRBV7-2 and TRBJ2-2; D is ambiguous. Trimming stripped 7 bases from V and 6 bases from J, with 12 bases between. In germline, CDR1 is SGHTA, CDR2 FQGNSA. The CDR3 sequence is 13 residues long. The CDR3 loop reads CASTRVFPGELFF. The CDR3 DNA follows: TGTGCCAGCACCCGAGTATTCCCCGGGGAGCTGTTTTTT.

V and J are TRBV27 and TRBJ1-2; TRBD1 aligns across 7 bases. V dropped 3 bases and J dropped 4; count of bases not matched to a gene: 8. This CDR3 comprises 15 residues. From germline, CDR1 is MNHEY and CDR2 SMNVEV (reference sequence). The CDR3: CASSFTGTALYGYTF. The CDR3 DNA sequence: TGTGCCAGCAGTTTCACCGGGACAGCGCTCTATGGCTACACCTTC.

The J gene is TRBJ1-1, the V gene TRBV19, with a possible D match to TRBD1 (6 bases). Per germline, CDR1 LNHDA and CDR2 SQIVND (reference sequence). Trimming removed 5 bases from V and 1 base from J, with 14 bases in between. The CDR3 runs 15 residues. The CDR3 nucleotides read TGTGCCAGTAGTTTTCCGGGACACGAGAACACTGAAGCTTTCTTT. Amino acids: CASSFPGHENTEAFF.

V is TRBV5-1 and J is TRBJ2-5, with 9 bases aligning to TRBD1. This CDR3 has 16 residues. Germline values: CDR1 SGHRS, CDR2 YFSETQ. Trimming removed 4 bases from V and 5 bases from J; junction bases left unmatched: 12. The CDR3 region has the DNA TGCGCCAGCAGCGTAACCGGGACAGGGAGATCGGAGACCCAGTACTTC. Residues: CASSVTGTGRSETQYF.

V and J are TRBV18 and TRBJ1-2, with TRBD1 identical over 8 bases. Germline V gene sequence: CDR1 KGHSH, CDR2 LQKENI. With V trimmed by 3 bases and J by 5 bases, 11 bases remained unmatched. The CDR3 extends over 16 amino acids. Here the CDR3 DNA reads TGTGCCAGCTCACCGGGACAGGTTCAAGAGGGGTATGGCTACACCTTC. Residues: CASSPGQVQEGYGYTF.

Only one count was recorded for this clone. This clone may be a read error of a much larger clone one base away. CDR3 DNA: TGTGCCAGCAAGGGAGTGGTTTACAATGAGCAGTTCTTC. Amino acid sequence: CASKGVVYNEQFF. The J gene is TRBJ2-1, the V gene TRBV6-5; maybe TRBD2 (5 bases). With 7 bases removed from V and 4 bases from J, the gap between germline ends came to 11 bases. Germline V CDR1 and CDR2: MNHEY, SVGAGI. This CDR3 is built from 13 residues.

V usage is TRBV2 and J usage is TRBJ1-2; D call uncertain. The CDR3 contains 15 residues. Germline V gene lookup returns CDR1 SNHLY and CDR2 FYNNEI. The V end lost 4 bases, the J end lost 2 bases, and 14 bases lay between the germline ends. The CDR3 here is CASSGYEQQNYGYTF. Here the CDR3 DNA reads TGTGCCAGCAGTGGGTATGAACAGCAGAACTATGGCTACACCTTC.

The rearrangement joins TRBV5-8 to TRBJ2-1; 10 nucleotides match TRBD2. The CDR3 has 18 amino acids. V was pared by 0 bases and J by 7 bases, with 13 bases of the junction left unmatched. CDR1 is SGHTS, CDR2 YDEGEE, per germline. The CDR3 coding sequence is TGTGCCAGCAGCTTGGTTGGCTCTAGCGGGGGCCTTGGAAATGAGCAGTTCTTC. Its protein product is CASSLVGSSGGLGNEQFF.

The V and J genes are TRBV19 and TRBJ2-5; D not resolved. Trimming shortened V by 3 bases and J by 5 bases, and 16 bases separated the two germline ends. Per the germline V gene, CDR1 is LNHDA and CDR2 is SQIVND (reference sequence). CDR3 length: 15 residues. CDR3 residues: CASSIYGGLGETQYF. The CDR3 DNA sequence: TGTGCCAGTAGTATTTATGGCGGCCTCGGGGAGACCCAGTACTTC.

The V and J genes are TRBV5-1 and TRBJ1-2; 7 bases line up with TRBD1. The CDR3 is 14 residues long. V was clipped by 3 bases and J by 5 bases; unmatched bases: 7. Per the germline V gene, CDR1 is SGHRS and CDR2 is YFSETQ. The CDR3 sequence is CASSSDRDFYGYTF. DNA for the CDR3: TGCGCCAGCAGCTCCGACAGGGATTTTTATGGCTACACCTTC.

This chain uses TRBV4-1 with TRBJ2-2; D is possibly TRBD2 (6 bases). The CDR3 loop spans 17 amino acids. Per germline, CDR1 MGHRA and CDR2 YSYEKL. Trimming took 4 bases from V and 4 from J, leaving 19 bases between them. CDR3 in DNA: TGCGCCAGCAGCCCCCCCTACGGGGGAGCTGTCACCGGGGAGCTGTTTTTT. Its protein is CASSPPYGGAVTGELFF.

The V and J genes are TRBV5-1 and TRBJ1-3; a weak D match, TRBD1 (5 bases). V was trimmed by 5 bases and J by 0 bases, leaving 12 bases between them. The CDR3 loop spans 15 amino acids. The V gene's germline CDR1 is SGHRS and CDR2 YFSETQ. CDR3 loop: CASRLQDGSGNTIYF. The CDR3 nucleotides read TGCGCCAGCAGGTTACAGGACGGCTCTGGAAACACCATATATTTT.

V usage is TRBV27 and J usage is TRBJ2-7, with D perhaps TRBD2 (5 bases). The CDR3 totals 14 residues. The germline V gene encodes CDR1 MNHEY and CDR2 SMNVEV (reference sequence). V was trimmed by 8 bases and J by 2 bases, leaving 16 bases between them. CDR3 sequence (DNA): TGTGCCAGCGCTCACGGGGTAGGTCCCTACGAGCAGTACTTC. Residues: CASAHGVGPYEQYF.